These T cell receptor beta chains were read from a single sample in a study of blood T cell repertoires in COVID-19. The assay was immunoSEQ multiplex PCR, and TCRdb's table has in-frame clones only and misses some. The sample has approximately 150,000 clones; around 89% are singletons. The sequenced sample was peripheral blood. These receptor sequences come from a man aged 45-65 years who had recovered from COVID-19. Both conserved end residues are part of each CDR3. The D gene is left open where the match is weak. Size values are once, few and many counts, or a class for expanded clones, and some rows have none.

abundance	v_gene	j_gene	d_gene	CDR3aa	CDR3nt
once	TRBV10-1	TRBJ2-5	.	CASSESQGLETQYF	TGCGCCAGCAGTGAGTCCCAGGGGCTAGAGACCCAGTACTTC
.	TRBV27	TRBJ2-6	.	CASSGLRTGANVLTF	TGTGCCAGCAGTGGGCTCCGCACTGGGGCCAACGTCCTGACTTTC
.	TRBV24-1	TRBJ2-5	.	CATRKDSLKETQYF	TGTGCCACCAGAAAAGACAGTTTAAAAGAGACCCAGTACTTC
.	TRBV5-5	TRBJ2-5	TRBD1	CASSLRTGYQETQYF	TGTGCCAGCAGCTTGAGGACAGGTTACCAAGAGACCCAGTACTTC
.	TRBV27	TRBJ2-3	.	CASYRASLDTQYF	TGTGCCAGTTACAGGGCTAGCCTAGATACGCAGTATTTT
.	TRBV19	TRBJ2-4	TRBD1	CASRNRGVGKNIQYF	TGTGCCAGCCGAAACAGGGGAGTGGGCAAAAACATTCAGTACTTC
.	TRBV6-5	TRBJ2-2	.	CASSYFSGNTGELFF	TGTGCCAGCAGTTACTTCTCGGGGAACACCGGGGAGCTGTTTTTT
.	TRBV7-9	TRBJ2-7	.	CASSFFPVYEQYF	TGTGCCAGCAGCTTTTTTCCAGTTTACGAGCAGTACTTC
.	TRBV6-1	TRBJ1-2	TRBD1	CASSGVGQGKFAGGYTF	TGTGCCAGCAGTGGAGTTGGACAGGGGAAATTCGCGGGAGGCTACACCTTC
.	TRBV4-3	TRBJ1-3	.	CASSQDSKGDTIYF	TGCGCCAGCAGCCAAGATTCGAAGGGGGACACCATATATTTT
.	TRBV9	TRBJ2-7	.	CASSVDPGAYEQYF	TGTGCCAGCAGCGTAGATCCGGGGGCCTACGAGCAGTACTTC
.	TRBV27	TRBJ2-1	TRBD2	CASRGLAGHHEQFF	TGTGCCAGCAGGGGACTAGCGGGACACCATGAGCAGTTCTTC
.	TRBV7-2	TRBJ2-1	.	CASSLGLSNEQFF	TGTGCCAGCAGCCTGGGACTGAGCAATGAGCAGTTCTTC
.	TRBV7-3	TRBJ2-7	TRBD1	CASSLGTGQYEQYF	TGTGCCAGCAGCCTCGGGACAGGGCAATACGAGCAGTACTTC
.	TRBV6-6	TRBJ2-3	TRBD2	CASRSSGSRTDTQYF	TGTGCCAGCAGGTCTAGCGGGAGCCGCACAGATACGCAGTATTTT
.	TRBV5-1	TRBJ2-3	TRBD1	CASSLTGADTQYF	TGCGCCAGCAGCTTGACAGGGGCAGATACGCAGTATTTT
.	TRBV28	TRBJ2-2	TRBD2	CASSLGPRGAGELFF	TGTGCCAGCAGTTTAGGTCCCCGGGGGGCCGGGGAGCTGTTTTTT
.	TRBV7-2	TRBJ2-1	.	CASSPVGGGNYNEQFF	TGTGCCAGCAGCCCCGTTGGAGGGGGCAACTACAATGAGCAGTTCTTC
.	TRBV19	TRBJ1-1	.	CASSIYRGNTEAFF	TGTGCCAGTAGTATCTACCGGGGGAACACTGAAGCTTTCTTT
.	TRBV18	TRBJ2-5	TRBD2	CASSPLAGPQETQYF	TGTGCCAGCTCACCACTAGCGGGACCACAAGAGACCCAGTACTTC
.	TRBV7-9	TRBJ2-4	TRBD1	CASSLNRGTKNIQYF	TGTGCCAGCAGCTTAAACAGGGGAACCAAAAACATTCAGTACTTC
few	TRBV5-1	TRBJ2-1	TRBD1	CASSPGTVSYNEQFF	TGCGCCAGCAGCCCTGGGACAGTTTCGTACAATGAGCAGTTCTTC
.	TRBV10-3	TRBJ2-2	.	CAIRGAGAQGGELFF	TGTGCCATCAGGGGGGCAGGAGCTCAGGGCGGGGAGCTGTTTTTT
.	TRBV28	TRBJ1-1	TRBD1	CASSLFGQGAIYEAFF	TGTGCCAGCAGTTTATTCGGACAGGGGGCAATTTATGAAGCTTTCTTT
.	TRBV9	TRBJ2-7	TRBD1	CASSVGTATGDQYF	TGTGCCAGCAGCGTAGGGACCGCGACAGGGGATCAGTACTTC
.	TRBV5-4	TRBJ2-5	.	CASSLEGGGSETQYF	TGTGCCAGCAGCTTGGAAGGAGGTGGATCGGAGACCCAGTACTTC
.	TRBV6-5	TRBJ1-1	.	CASRLTDMNTEAFF	TGTGCCAGCAGATTGACGGACATGAACACTGAAGCTTTCTTT
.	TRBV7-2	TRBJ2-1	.	CASSLVGTGSYNEQFF	TGTGCCAGCAGCTTAGTTGGGACTGGATCCTACAATGAGCAGTTCTTC
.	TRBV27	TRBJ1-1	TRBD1	CASSRGGFNEAFF	TGTGCCAGCAGTAGAGGGGGCTTCAATGAAGCTTTCTTT